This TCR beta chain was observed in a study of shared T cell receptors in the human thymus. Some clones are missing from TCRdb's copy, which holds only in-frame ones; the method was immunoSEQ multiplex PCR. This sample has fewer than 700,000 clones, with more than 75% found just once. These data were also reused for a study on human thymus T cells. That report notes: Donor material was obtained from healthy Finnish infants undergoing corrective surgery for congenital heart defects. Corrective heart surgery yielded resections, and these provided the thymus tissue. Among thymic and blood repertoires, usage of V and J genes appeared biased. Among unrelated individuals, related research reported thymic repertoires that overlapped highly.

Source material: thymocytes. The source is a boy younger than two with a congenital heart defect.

CDR3 region: CASSLRRAGYSTDTQYF. The CDR3 bases are TGCGCCAGCAGCCTAAGACGAGCGGGATATAGCACAGATACGCAGTATTTT. The J gene is TRBJ2-3, the V gene TRBV4-1; 7 nucleotides match TRBD2. The CDR3 has 17 amino acids. V lost 4 bases, J lost 0 bases, and 10 bases stayed unmatched. The germline V gene encodes CDR1 MGHRA and CDR2 YSYEKL.